Detailed here is one T cell receptor beta chain. Its antigen is not known. The J segment lost 4 bases and the V segment lost 6 bases, leaving 5 bases of the junction unmatched. Germline V gene data show CDR1 as DFQATT and CDR2 as SNEGSKA (reference sequence). CDR3 length: 13 amino acids. This entry belongs to a study of blood T cells in healthy people across ages. Study conclusions and caveats: Shifts in expanded clonotypes may have been confounded by donor CMV status, which was unknown.

With a J-beta primer mix and a sample-barcoded 5' primer, a second PCR ran about 7 to 12 cycles. TCRdb re-analysed the 5' RACE reads in MiXCR, keeping a single row per CDR3 protein. The table shows about 1,400,000 distinct CDR3 sequences, with roughly 64% occurring only once. The V gene is TRBV20-1, the J gene TRBJ2-3; 9 bases align to TRBD2. This TCR derives from a man in his late teens or twenties in good health. The sequencing input was blood. This chain's CDR3 is CSAEAGGPDTQYF. CDR3 DNA sequence: TGCAGTGCCGAGGCGGGGGGGCCAGATACGCAGTATTTT.